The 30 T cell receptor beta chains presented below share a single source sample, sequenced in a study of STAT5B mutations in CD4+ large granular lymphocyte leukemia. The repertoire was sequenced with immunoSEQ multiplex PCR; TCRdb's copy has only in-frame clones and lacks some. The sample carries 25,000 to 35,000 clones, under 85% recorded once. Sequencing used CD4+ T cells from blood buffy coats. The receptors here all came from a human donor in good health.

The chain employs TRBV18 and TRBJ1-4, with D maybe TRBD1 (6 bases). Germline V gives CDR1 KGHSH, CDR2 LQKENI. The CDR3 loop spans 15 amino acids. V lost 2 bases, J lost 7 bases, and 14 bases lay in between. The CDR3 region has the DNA TGTGCCAGCTCACCATCAAACACAGGGAGTGAAAAACTGTTTTTT. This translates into CASSPSNTGSEKLFF. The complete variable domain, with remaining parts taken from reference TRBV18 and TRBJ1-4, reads NAGVMQNPRHLVRRRGQEARLRCSPMKGHSHVYWYRQLPEEGLKFMVYLQKENIIDESGMPKERFSAEFPKEGPSILRIQQVVRGDSAAYFCASSPSNTGSEKLFFGSGTQLSVL.

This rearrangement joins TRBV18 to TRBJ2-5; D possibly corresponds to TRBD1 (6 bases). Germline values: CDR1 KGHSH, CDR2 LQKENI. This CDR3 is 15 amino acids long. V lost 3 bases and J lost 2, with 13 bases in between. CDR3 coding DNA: TGTGCCAGCTCACCCCAGTTGGGGGCACAAGAGACCCAGTACTTC. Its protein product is CASSPQLGAQETQYF. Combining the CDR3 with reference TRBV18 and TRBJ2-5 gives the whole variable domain NAGVMQNPRHLVRRRGQEARLRCSPMKGHSHVYWYRQLPEEGLKFMVYLQKENIIDESGMPKERFSAEFPKEGPSILRIQQVVRGDSAAYFCASSPQLGAQETQYFGPGTRLLVL.

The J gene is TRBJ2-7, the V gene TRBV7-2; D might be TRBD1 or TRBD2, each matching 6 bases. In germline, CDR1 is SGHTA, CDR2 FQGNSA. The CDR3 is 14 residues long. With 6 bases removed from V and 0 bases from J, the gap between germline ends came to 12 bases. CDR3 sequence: CASSNRGPSYEQYF. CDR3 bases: TGTGCCAGCAGTAATCGGGGGCCCTCCTACGAGCAGTACTTC.

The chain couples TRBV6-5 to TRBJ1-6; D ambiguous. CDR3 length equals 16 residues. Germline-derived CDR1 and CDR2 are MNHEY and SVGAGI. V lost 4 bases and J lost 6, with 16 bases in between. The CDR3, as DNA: TGTGCCAGCAGTTTTAGGGCCCGAAATACTAATTCACCCCTCCACTTT. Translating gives CASSFRARNTNSPLHF.

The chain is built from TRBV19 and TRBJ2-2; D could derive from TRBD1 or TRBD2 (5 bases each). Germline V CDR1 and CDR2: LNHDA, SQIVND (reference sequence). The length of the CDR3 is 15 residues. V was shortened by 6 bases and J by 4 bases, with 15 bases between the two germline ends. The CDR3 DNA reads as TGTGCCAGTAGGCCCGGGACCTCACGCACCGGGGAGCTGTTTTTT. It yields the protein CASRPGTSRTGELFF.

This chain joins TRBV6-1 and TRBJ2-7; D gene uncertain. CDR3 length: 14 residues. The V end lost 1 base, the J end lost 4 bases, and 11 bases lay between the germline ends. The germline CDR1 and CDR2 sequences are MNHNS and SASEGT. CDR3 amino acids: CASSEVVPVYEQYF. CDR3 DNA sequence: TGTGCCAGCAGTGAAGTAGTGCCGGTATACGAGCAGTACTTC.

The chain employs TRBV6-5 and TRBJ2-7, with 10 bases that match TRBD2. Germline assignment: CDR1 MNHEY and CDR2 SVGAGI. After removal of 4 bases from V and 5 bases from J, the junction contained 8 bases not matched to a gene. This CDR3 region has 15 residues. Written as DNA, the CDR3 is TGTGCCAGCAGTTCGCCTAGCGGGAGAGGTCACGAGCAGTACTTC. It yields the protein CASSSPSGRGHEQYF.

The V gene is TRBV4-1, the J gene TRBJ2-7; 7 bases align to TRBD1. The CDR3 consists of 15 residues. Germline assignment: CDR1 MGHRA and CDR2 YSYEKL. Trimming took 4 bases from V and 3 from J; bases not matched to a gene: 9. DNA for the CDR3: TGCGCCAGCAGCCCTGGGGGACAGAGCCTCTACGAGCAGTACTTC. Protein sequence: CASSPGGQSLYEQYF.

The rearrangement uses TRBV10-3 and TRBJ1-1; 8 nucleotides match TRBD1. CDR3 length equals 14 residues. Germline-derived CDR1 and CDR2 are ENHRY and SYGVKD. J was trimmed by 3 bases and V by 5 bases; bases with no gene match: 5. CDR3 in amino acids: CAISQGASDTEAFF. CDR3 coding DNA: TGTGCCATCAGTCAGGGGGCAAGCGACACTGAAGCTTTCTTT.

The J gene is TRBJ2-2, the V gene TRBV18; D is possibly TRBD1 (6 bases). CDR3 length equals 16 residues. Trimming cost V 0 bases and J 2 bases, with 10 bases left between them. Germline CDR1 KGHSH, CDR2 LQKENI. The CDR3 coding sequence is TGTGCCAGCTCACCACCACAGGGCCCTAACACCGGGGAGCTGTTTTTT. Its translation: CASSPPQGPNTGELFF.

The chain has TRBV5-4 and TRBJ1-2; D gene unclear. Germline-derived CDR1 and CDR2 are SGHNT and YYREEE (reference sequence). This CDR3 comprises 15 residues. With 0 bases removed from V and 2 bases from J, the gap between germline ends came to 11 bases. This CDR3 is CASSLVGSSNYGYTF. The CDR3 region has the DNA TGTGCCAGCAGCTTGGTCGGCAGCTCCAACTATGGCTACACCTTC.

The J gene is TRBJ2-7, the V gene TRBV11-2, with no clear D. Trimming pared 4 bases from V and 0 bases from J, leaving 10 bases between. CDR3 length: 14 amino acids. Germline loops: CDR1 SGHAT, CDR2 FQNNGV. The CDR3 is CASSSGLSSYEQYF. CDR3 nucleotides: TGTGCCAGCAGCTCGGGTCTTAGCTCCTACGAGCAGTACTTC. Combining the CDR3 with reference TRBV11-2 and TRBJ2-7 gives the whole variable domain EAGVAQSPRYKIIEKRQSVAFWCNPISGHATLYWYQQILGQGPKLLIQFQNNGVVDDSQLPKDRFSAERLKGVDSTLKIQPAKLEDSAVYLCASSSGLSSYEQYFGPGTRLTVT.

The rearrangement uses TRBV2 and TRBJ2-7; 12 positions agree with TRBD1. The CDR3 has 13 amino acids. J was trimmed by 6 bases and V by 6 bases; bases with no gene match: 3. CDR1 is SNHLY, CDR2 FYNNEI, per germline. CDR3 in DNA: TGTGCCAGCAGGGGGACAGGGGGCAGCGAGCAGTACTTC. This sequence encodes CASRGTGGSEQYF.

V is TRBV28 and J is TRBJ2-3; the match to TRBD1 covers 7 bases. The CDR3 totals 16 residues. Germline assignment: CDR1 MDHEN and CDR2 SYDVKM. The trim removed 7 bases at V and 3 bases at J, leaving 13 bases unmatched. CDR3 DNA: TGTGCCAGCATTGGGTTTTTGAGACAGGGAACAGATACGCAGTATTTT. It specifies CASIGFLRQGTDTQYF.

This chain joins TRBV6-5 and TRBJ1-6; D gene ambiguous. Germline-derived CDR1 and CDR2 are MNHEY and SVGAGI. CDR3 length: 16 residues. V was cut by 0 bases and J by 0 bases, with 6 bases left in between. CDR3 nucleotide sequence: TGTGCCAGCAGTTACTCGCCCAACTCCTATAATTCACCCCTCCACTTT. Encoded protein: CASSYSPNSYNSPLHF.

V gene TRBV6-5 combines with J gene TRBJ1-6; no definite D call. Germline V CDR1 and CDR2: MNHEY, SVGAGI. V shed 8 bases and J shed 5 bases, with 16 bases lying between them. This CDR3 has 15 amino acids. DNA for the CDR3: TGTGCCAGCGGCGTCACTCTCGGGAATAATTCACCCCTCCACTTT. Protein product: CASGVTLGNNSPLHF.

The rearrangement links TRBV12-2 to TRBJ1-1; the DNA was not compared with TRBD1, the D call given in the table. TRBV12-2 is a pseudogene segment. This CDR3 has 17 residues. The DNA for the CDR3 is TGTGCAAGTCGCTTAGATCCAGCAGAGGGGGCGAACACTGAAGCTTTCTTT. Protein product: CASRLDPAEGANTEAFF.

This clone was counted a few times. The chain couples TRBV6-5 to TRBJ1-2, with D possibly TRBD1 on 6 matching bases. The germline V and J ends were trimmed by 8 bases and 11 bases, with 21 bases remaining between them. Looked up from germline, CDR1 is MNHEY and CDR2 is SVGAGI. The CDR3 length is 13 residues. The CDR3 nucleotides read TGTGCCAGCGGAAACAGGGTTTCTAGAAGGTACACCTTC. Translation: CASGNRVSRRYTF.

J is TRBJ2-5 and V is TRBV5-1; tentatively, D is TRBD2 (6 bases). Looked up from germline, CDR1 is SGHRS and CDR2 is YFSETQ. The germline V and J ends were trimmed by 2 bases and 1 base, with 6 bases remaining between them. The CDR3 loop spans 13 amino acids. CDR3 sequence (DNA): TGCGCCAGCAGCTTCGGGAGCCAAGAGACCCAGTACTTC. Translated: CASSFGSQETQYF.

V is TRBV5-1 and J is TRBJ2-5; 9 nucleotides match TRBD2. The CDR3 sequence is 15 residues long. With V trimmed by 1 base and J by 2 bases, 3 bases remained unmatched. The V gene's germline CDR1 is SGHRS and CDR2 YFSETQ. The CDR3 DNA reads TGCGCCAGCAGCTTGTTAGCGGGGGCACAAGAGACCCAGTACTTC. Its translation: CASSLLAGAQETQYF.

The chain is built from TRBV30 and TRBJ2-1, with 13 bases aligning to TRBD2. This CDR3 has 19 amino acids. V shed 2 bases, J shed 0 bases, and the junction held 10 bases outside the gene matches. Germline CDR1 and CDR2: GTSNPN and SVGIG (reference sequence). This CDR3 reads CAWSFSQTSGGRSYNEQFF. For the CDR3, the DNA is TGTGCCTGGAGTTTTTCCCAGACTAGCGGGGGGCGCTCCTACAATGAGCAGTTCTTC.

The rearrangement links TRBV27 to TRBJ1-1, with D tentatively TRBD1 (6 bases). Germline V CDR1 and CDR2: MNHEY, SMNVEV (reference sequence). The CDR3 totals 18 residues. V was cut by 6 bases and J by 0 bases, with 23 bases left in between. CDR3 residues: CASRSYRVSVSMNTEAFF. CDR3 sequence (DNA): TGTGCCAGCAGATCCTACAGGGTTAGCGTGTCCATGAACACTGAAGCTTTCTTT.

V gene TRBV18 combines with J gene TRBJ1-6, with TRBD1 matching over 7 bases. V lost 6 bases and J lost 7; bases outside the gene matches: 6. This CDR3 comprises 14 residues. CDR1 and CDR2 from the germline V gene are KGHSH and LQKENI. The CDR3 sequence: CASSPRDRNSPLHF. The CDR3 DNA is TGTGCCAGCTCCCCGAGGGACAGAAATTCACCCCTCCACTTT.

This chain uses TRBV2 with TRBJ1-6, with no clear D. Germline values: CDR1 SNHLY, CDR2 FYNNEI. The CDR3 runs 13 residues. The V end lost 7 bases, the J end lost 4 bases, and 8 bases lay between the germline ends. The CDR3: CASKDDYNSPLHF. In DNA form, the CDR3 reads TGTGCCAGCAAGGACGATTATAATTCACCCCTCCACTTT.

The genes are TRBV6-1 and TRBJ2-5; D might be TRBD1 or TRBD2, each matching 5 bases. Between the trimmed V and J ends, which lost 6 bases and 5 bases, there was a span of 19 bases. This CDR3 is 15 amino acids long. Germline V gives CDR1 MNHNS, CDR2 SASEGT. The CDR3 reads CASRPSAGGSETQYF. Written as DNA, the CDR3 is TGTGCCAGCAGACCTTCAGCTGGGGGAAGCGAGACCCAGTACTTC.

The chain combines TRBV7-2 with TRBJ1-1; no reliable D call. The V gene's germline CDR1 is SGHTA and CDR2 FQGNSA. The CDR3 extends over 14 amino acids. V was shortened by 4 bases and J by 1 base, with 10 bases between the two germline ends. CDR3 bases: TGTGCCAGCAGCTCCGGAGGAGCGAACACTGAAGCTTTCTTT. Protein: CASSSGGANTEAFF.

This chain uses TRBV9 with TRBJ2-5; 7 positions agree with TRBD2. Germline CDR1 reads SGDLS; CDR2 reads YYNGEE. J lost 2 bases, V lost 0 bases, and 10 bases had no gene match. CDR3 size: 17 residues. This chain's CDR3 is CASSVATLGAGQETQYF. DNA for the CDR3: TGTGCCAGCAGCGTAGCCACTCTGGGAGCGGGGCAAGAGACCCAGTACTTC.

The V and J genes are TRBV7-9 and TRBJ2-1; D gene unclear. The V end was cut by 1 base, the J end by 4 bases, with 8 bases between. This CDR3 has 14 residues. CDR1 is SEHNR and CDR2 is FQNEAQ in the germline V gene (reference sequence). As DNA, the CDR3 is TGTGCCAGCAGCTTAGGACCAAGTTACAATGAGCAGTTCTTC. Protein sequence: CASSLGPSYNEQFF.

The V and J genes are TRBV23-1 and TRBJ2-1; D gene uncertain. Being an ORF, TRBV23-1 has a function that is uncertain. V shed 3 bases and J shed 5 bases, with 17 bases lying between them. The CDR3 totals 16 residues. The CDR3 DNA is TGCGCCAGCAGTCATTGGCTAGTCGCCCATGACAATGAGCAGTTCTTC. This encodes CASSHWLVAHDNEQFF.

The CDR3 here is CASSLGGNTGNQPQHF. For the CDR3, the DNA is TGTGCCAGCAGCTTGGGAGGTAACACTGGCAATCAGCCCCAGCATTTT. The chain joins TRBV5-6 to TRBJ1-5; no clear D gene. V dropped 0 bases and J dropped 2 bases, with 12 bases sitting between them. Looked up from germline, CDR1 is SGHDT and CDR2 is YYEEEE. The CDR3 runs 16 residues.